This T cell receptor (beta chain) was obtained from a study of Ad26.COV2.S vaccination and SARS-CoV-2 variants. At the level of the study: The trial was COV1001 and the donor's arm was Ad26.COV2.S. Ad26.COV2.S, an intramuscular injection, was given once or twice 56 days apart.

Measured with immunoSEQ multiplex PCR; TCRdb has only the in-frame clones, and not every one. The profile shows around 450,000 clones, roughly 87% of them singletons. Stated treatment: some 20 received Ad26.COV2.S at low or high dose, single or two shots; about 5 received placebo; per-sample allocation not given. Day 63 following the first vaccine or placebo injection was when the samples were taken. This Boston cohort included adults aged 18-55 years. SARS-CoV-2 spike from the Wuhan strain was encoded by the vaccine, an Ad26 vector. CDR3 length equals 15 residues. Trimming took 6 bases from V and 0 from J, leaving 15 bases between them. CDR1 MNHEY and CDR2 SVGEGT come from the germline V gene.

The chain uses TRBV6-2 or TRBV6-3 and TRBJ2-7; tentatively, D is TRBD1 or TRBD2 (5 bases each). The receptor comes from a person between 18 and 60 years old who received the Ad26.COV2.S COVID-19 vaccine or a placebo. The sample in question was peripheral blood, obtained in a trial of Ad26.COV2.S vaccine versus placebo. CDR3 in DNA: TGTGCCAGCAGCCCGCTTAGCGACAGCTCCTACGAGCAGTACGTC. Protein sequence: CASSPLSDSSYEQYV.